The clone carrying this T cell receptor (beta chain) was detected only a few times. The antigen remains unidentified. This sample was taken from a study of Graves' ophthalmopathy and Graves' hyperthyroidism. On the study more broadly: The blood sample was drawn at first diagnosis and before any treatment.

Regarding the study as a whole: A classifier, a 13-signature model, separated ophthalmopathy from stable hyperthyroidism with approximately 88% sensitivity and approximately 81% specificity.

The V end was cut by 9 bases, the J end by 4 bases, with 7 bases between. There are 11 residues in the CDR3. The TCR beta CDR3 regions underwent amplification from RNA transcripts. First-round RT-PCR with HTBI primers preceded a second-round multiplex PCR. TCRdb reprocessed the multiplex PCR reads with MiXCR, giving one entry per CDR3 protein. The table has 600,000 to 650,000 distinct CDR3 sequences, 22% seen once; the top ten hold approximately 7.7%. Material for sequencing was peripheral blood. The chain combines TRBV12-3 or TRBV12-4 with TRBJ1-3; no firm D call. This TCR was recovered from a woman between 18 and 29 years old with stable Graves' hyperthyroidism. Some clones in this sample may be carry-over from other donors' samples. The CDR3 sequence: CARAEGNTIYF. The DNA of the CDR3 is TGTGCCAGGGCGGAAGGAAACACCATATATTTT.